Following are 5 T cell receptor beta chains from one sample sequenced in a study of cytomegalovirus exposure and HLA in healthy donors. The PCR used 60 Vbeta and 13 Jbeta primers. Using immunoSEQ multiplex PCR, the repertoire was profiled, and TCRdb retains in-frame clones only, with some absent. The table lists 150,000 to 200,000 clones, roughly 72% of them singletons. Sequenced sample: PBMCs. These receptors all come from a man in his forties in good health and CMV-seropositive.

The J gene is TRBJ1-2, the V gene TRBV4-1; D gene ambiguous. CDR3 length: 15 amino acids. Deletions cut 4 bases from V and 4 bases from J, with 16 bases between. Germline V gene sequence: CDR1 MGHRA, CDR2 YSYEKL. CDR3 coding DNA: TGCGCCAGCAGCCTTAGGGAGACCCCGGGCTATGGCTACACCTTC. This translates into CASSLRETPGYGYTF.

J is TRBJ1-4 and V is TRBV6-6; 8 bases match TRBD1. V was clipped by 7 bases and J by 11 bases; unmatched bases: 12. Germline V gene data show CDR1 as MNHNY and CDR2 as SVGAGI (reference sequence). This CDR3 region has 14 residues. CDR3 sequence: CASTGGLGMDKLFF. The DNA of the CDR3 is TGTGCCAGCACAGGGGGCCTCGGGATGGATAAACTGTTTTTT.

The chain is built from TRBV10-3 and TRBJ2-2, with TRBD1 as a possible D gene (6 bases). The CDR3 is 14 residues long. V shed 0 bases and J shed 4 bases, with 6 bases lying between them. Looked up from germline, CDR1 is ENHRY and CDR2 is SYGVKD. The CDR3 DNA sequence: TGTGCCATCAGTGAGTCCAGGGGCACCGGGGAGCTGTTTTTT. This sequence encodes CAISESRGTGELFF.

Turning to this clone: At one boundary the junction diverges from the germline segment, which might be a read error. The chain has TRBV7-9 and TRBJ2-7, with TRBD1 as a possible D gene (6 bases). Germline assignment: CDR1 SEHNR and CDR2 FQNEAQ (reference sequence). The CDR3 spans 16 residues. CDR3 protein: CSSSPISGHGTYEQYF. DNA for the CDR3: TGTTCCAGCAGTCCTATCTCGGGACACGGGACCTACGAGCAGTACTTC.

The CDR3 here is CASSLKGAAYEQYF. CDR3 in DNA: TGTGCCAGCAGCTTAAAGGGGGCGGCCTACGAGCAGTACTTC. The rearrangement links TRBV7-8 to TRBJ2-7, with 7 nucleotides matching TRBD1. V shed 2 bases and J 2 bases; nucleotides not matched to a gene: 3. Germline CDR1 SGHVS, CDR2 FQNEAQ. The CDR3 consists of 14 residues.